Each of the 7 T cell receptor beta chains below was sequenced from the same sample in a study of molecular identifiers for immune sequencing clone quantification. TCRdb fed the PCR reads into MiXCR, producing one record per CDR3 protein. The table has 490,000 or so distinct CDR3 sequences, around 25% seen once. The material sequenced was naive CD8+ T cells from blood, with Jurkat cell RNA spiked in. As to subset: FACS-sorted CD8+CD4-CCR7+CD45RA+ naive T cells. The receptor set was obtained from a human donor in good health. Some libraries in this study had Jurkat cell RNA spiked in.

This clonotype was detected only a few times. V and J are TRBV28 and TRBJ2-7, with 9 positions matching TRBD1. J gave up 5 bases and V 4 bases, and 9 bases lay outside the gene matches. The CDR3 has 15 amino acids. Germline-derived CDR1 and CDR2 are MDHEN and SYDVKM. CDR3 sequence (DNA): TGTGCCAGCAGTTCGACAGGGGGTTTAGGCCACGAGCAGTACTTC. Translated: CASSSTGGLGHEQYF.

This chain joins TRBV27 and TRBJ2-7; 7 bases match TRBD1. There are 14 residues in the CDR3. Looked up from germline, CDR1 is MNHEY and CDR2 is SMNVEV (reference sequence). The V gene end was trimmed by 5 bases and the J gene end by 7 bases; junction bases not matched to a gene: 11. For the CDR3, the DNA is TGTGCCAGCAGTGTCGGGACAGCCCCCATGGAGCAGTACTTC. Its protein is CASSVGTAPMEQYF.

The sample holds many counts of this clonotype. The rearrangement uses TRBV29-1 and TRBJ2-3; the D is unclear. Per germline, CDR1 SQVTM and CDR2 ANQGSEA. This CDR3 comprises 16 residues. Trimming pared 0 bases from V and 2 bases from J, leaving 15 bases between. The CDR3 coding sequence is TGCAGCGTTGAAGAGGGATGGCAGATATCCACAGATACGCAGTATTTT. Protein: CSVEEGWQISTDTQYF.

This clonotype was picked up many times. CDR3 nucleotides: TGTGCCAGCAGCACTCTGACAGACGTAACTATTGGCTACACCTTC. Its translation: CASSTLTDVTIGYTF. The chain employs TRBV7-9 and TRBJ1-2; the D gene is possibly TRBD1 (5 bases). This CDR3 region has 15 residues. Germline lookup yields CDR1 SEHNR and CDR2 FQNEAQ (reference sequence). V lost 5 bases to trimming and J lost 7 bases, with 20 bases between them.

Ten or more counts support this clonotype. CDR3 DNA sequence: TGTGCCAGCAGTATAGCGGGAGGGGAGACCCAGTACTTC. It specifies CASSIAGGETQYF. The chain employs TRBV27 and TRBJ2-5, with TRBD2 matching over 11 bases. CDR1 is MNHEY, CDR2 SMNVEV, per germline (reference sequence). There are 13 residues in the CDR3. With 5 bases clipped from V and 5 bases from J, the junction kept 1 base outside the gene matches.

This clonotype occurred a few times. V is TRBV10-2 and J is TRBJ1-5; D gene unclear. Germline V gene sequence: CDR1 WSHSY, CDR2 SAAADI. The germline V and J ends were trimmed by 2 bases and 5 bases, with 10 bases remaining between them. The CDR3 has 14 amino acids. The CDR3 region is CASSERLADQPQHF. The DNA for the CDR3 is TGCGCCAGCAGTGAGAGACTGGCAGATCAGCCCCAGCATTTT.

The chain employs TRBV7-6 and TRBJ2-7, with D uncertain. CDR3 size: 14 residues. V gave up 5 bases and J gave up 5 bases, with 16 bases separating them. The germline gives CDR1 SGHVS, CDR2 FNYEAQ. The CDR3 nucleotides are TGTGCCAGCAGCCAGAAATTCAATGCTGACGAGCAGTACTTC. It codes for CASSQKFNADEQYF.